The 18 T cell receptor beta chains in this list originate from one sample, sequenced in a study of cytomegalovirus exposure and HLA in healthy donors. The PCR contained 60 Vbeta and 13 Jbeta primers. Clones were sequenced by immunoSEQ multiplex PCR, and TCRdb holds only the in-frame ones, with some missing. Here the sample spans about 120,000 clones, over 65% being singletons. Material for sequencing was PBMCs. The source of these receptors is a woman in her 40s in good health and CMV-seropositive.

The chain recombines TRBV28 with TRBJ2-7; D remains unclear. The germline V and J ends were trimmed by 8 bases and 2 bases, with 16 bases remaining between them. This CDR3 is built from 14 residues. In germline, CDR1 is MDHEN, CDR2 SYDVKM. The CDR3: CASGSLGVAYEQYF. The CDR3 coding sequence is TGTGCCAGCGGATCGCTAGGAGTTGCCTACGAGCAGTACTTC.

This clone showed up just a few times. This sequence joins TRBV5-1 and TRBJ2-3, with 9 bases that match TRBD2. Germline V gene lookup returns CDR1 SGHRS and CDR2 YFSETQ. The CDR3 runs 16 residues. V trimming: 3 bases; J trimming: 3 bases; junction bases outside the gene matches: 8. The CDR3 is CASSWQRGAATDTQYF. CDR3 nucleotide sequence: TGCGCCAGCAGCTGGCAGCGGGGGGCAGCGACAGATACGCAGTATTTT.

J is TRBJ1-1 and V is TRBV6-6; possible D gene TRBD1, 6 bases. The germline V gene encodes CDR1 MNHNY and CDR2 SVGAGI (reference sequence). The CDR3 has 14 amino acids. V gave up 2 bases and J gave up 6 bases, with 13 bases separating them. The CDR3 loop reads CASSYHRVAAEAFF. The CDR3 coding sequence is TGTGCCAGCAGTTACCACAGGGTGGCAGCTGAAGCTTTCTTT.

As to this clone: This same CDR3 is encoded by further DNA sequences in the sample. CDR3 nucleotides: TGCGCCAGCAGCTTGGACGGGGGTGGCAATCAGCCCCAGCATTTT. Its translation: CASSLDGGGNQPQHF. The V gene is TRBV5-1, the J gene TRBJ1-5, with D possibly TRBD1 on 5 matching bases. The V gene lost 0 bases and the J gene lost 2 bases, with 9 bases spanning the gap. The CDR3 runs to 15 residues. CDR1 is SGHRS and CDR2 is YFSETQ in the germline V gene.

The chain employs TRBV19 and TRBJ2-2; maybe TRBD1 (6 bases). Trimming pared 6 bases from V and 5 bases from J, leaving 13 bases between. Germline V gene sequence: CDR1 LNHDA, CDR2 SQIVND (reference sequence). The CDR3 is 14 residues long. CDR3 amino acids: CASSGQGHTGELFF. CDR3 DNA sequence: TGTGCCAGTAGCGGGCAGGGGCATACCGGGGAGCTGTTTTTT.

V and J are TRBV2 and TRBJ1-2; TRBD1 matches 7 bases. The V gene end was trimmed by 7 bases and the J gene end by 8 bases; junction bases not matched to a gene: 10. CDR1 is SNHLY, CDR2 FYNNEI, per germline. CDR3 length: 13 residues. The CDR3 here is CASNGQDGRGYTF. The DNA for the CDR3 is TGTGCCAGCAATGGACAGGACGGGCGAGGCTACACCTTC.

The chain employs TRBV5-1 and TRBJ2-1; D not certain. Germline values: CDR1 SGHRS, CDR2 YFSETQ. CDR3 length: 15 amino acids. The germline V and J ends were trimmed by 0 bases and 6 bases, with 13 bases remaining between them. The CDR3 spells CASSLAIGGPNEQFF. In DNA, the CDR3 is TGCGCCAGCAGCTTGGCCATAGGTGGGCCCAATGAGCAGTTCTTC.

The CDR3 coding sequence is TGTGCCAGCAGCTTGGGAGTTGTAGGGGGTAATCAGCCCCAGCATTTT. Protein sequence: CASSLGVVGGNQPQHF. The chain uses TRBV5-5 and TRBJ1-5, with D possibly TRBD1 on 6 matching bases. The V and J ends lost 0 bases and 4 bases respectively, with 14 bases between them. CDR3 length: 16 residues. Germline CDR1 and CDR2: SGHKS and YYEKEE (reference sequence).

The chain links TRBV9 to TRBJ1-1, with D tentatively TRBD1 (5 bases). Trimming took off 0 bases at V and 3 bases at J, with 15 bases between the two ends. The CDR3 spans 16 residues. Looked up from germline, CDR1 is SGDLS and CDR2 is YYNGEE. CDR3 sequence: CASSVVKGTGDTEAFF. CDR3 DNA: TGTGCCAGCAGCGTAGTTAAGGGGACTGGGGACACTGAAGCTTTCTTT.

This rearrangement joins TRBV7-9 to TRBJ1-1, with 8 bases matching TRBD1. V trimming: 5 bases; J trimming: 0 bases; junction bases outside the gene matches: 5. Germline assignment: CDR1 SEHNR and CDR2 FQNEAQ (reference sequence). The CDR3 totals 15 residues. The CDR3 sequence is CASSPNRGVNTEAFF. Here the CDR3 DNA reads TGTGCCAGCAGCCCGAACAGGGGGGTGAACACTGAAGCTTTCTTT.

V usage is TRBV7-9 and J usage is TRBJ1-4, with no clear D. Looked up from germline, CDR1 is SEHNR and CDR2 is FQNEAQ (reference sequence). Trimming left V 1 base short and J 8 bases short, with 17 bases between. This CDR3 comprises 16 residues. The CDR3 nucleotides are TGTGCCAGCAGCTTAGACGGAGGGAAGGTGAGAGAAAAACTGTTTTTT. The encoded protein is CASSLDGGKVREKLFF. The full variable domain, its missing parts supplied by reference TRBV7-9 and TRBJ1-4, is DTGVSQNPRHKITKRGQNVTFRCDPISEHNRLYWYRQTLGQGPEFLTYFQNEAQLEKSRLLSDRFSAERPKGSFSTLEIQRTEQGDSAMYLCASSLDGGKVREKLFFGSGTQLSVL.

The chain carries TRBV30 and TRBJ1-1; 10 nucleotides line up with TRBD1. Unmatched junction bases numbered 2, after V lost 3 bases and J lost 4 bases. The CDR3 loop spans 13 amino acids. The germline CDR1 and CDR2 sequences are GTSNPN and SVGIG (reference sequence). CDR3 DNA sequence: TGTGCCTGGAGGGACAGGGGGAGCACTGAAGCTTTCTTT. Translation gives CAWRDRGSTEAFF.

Only a few counts were recorded for this clone. Mismatch with germline at one junction end may stem from a read error. The chain's CDR3 is CASSPERGGNEQFF. The CDR3, as DNA: TGTGCTAGCAGCCCCGAGCGGGGGGGCAATGAGCAGTTCTTC. V usage is TRBV7-7 and J usage is TRBJ2-1, with 10 bases matching TRBD2. Germline-derived CDR1 and CDR2 are SSHAT and FNYEAQ (reference sequence). This CDR3 contains 14 residues. Drawing the rest from reference TRBV7-7 and TRBJ2-1, the complete variable domain is GAGVSQSPRYKVTKRGQDVTLRCDPISSHATLYWYQQALGQGPEFLTYFNYEAQPDKSGLPSDRFSAERPEGSISTLTIQRTEQRDSAMYRCASSPERGGNEQFFGPGTRLTVL.

This chain links TRBV7-3 with TRBJ2-7; a weak D match, TRBD2 (6 bases). V was pared by 6 bases and J by 7 bases, with 16 bases between. The CDR3 length is 13 residues. Germline V gene data show CDR1 as SGHTA and CDR2 as FQGTGA. The CDR3 protein is CASSRSGAGEQYF. The DNA for the CDR3 is TGTGCCAGCAGTCGCTCCGGGGCGGGGGAGCAGTACTTC.

This chain connects TRBV2 to TRBJ1-6, with D maybe TRBD1 (6 bases). There are 16 residues in the CDR3. V shed 7 bases and J shed 0 bases, with 13 bases lying between them. Germline CDR1 reads SNHLY; CDR2 reads FYNNEI. CDR3 region: CASTTQGSSYNSPLHF. The CDR3 nucleotides are TGTGCCAGCACTACCCAGGGGAGCTCCTATAATTCACCCCTCCACTTT. The entire variable domain, with the rest obtained from reference TRBV2 and TRBJ1-6, is as follows: EPEVTQTPSHQVTQMGQEVILRCVPISNHLYFYWYRQILGQKVEFLVSFYNNEISEKSEIFDDQFSVERPDGSNFTLKIRSTKLEDSAMYFCASTTQGSSYNSPLHFGNGTRLTVT.

The V gene is TRBV2, the J gene TRBJ1-1; 11 nucleotides align to TRBD1. CDR1 is SNHLY and CDR2 is FYNNEI in the germline V gene. J was trimmed by 6 bases and V by 5 bases; bases with no gene match: 8. The CDR3 covers 15 residues. CDR3 nucleotide sequence: TGTGCCAGCAGTACGAGAGGGGGACAGGGGGCTGAAGCTTTCTTT. Translation: CASSTRGGQGAEAFF.

J is TRBJ1-4 and V is TRBV6-1; D might be TRBD1 (6 bases). The V gene lost 6 bases and the J gene lost 6 bases, with 11 bases spanning the gap. CDR1 and CDR2 (germline): MNHNS, SASEGT. This CDR3 region has 13 residues. CDR3 in DNA: TGTGCCAGCAGACCGACAGGCCATGAAAAACTGTTTTTT. This codes for CASRPTGHEKLFF.

The J gene is TRBJ2-5, the V gene TRBV6-1; 15 bases align to TRBD2. The trim removed 4 bases at V and 4 bases at J, leaving 4 bases unmatched. This CDR3 spans 16 amino acids. Germline V gene sequence: CDR1 MNHNS, CDR2 SASEGT. CDR3 DNA: TGTGCCAGCAGTGCTGGACTAGCGGGGGGGCGAGAGACCCAGTACTTC. Protein product: CASSAGLAGGRETQYF.